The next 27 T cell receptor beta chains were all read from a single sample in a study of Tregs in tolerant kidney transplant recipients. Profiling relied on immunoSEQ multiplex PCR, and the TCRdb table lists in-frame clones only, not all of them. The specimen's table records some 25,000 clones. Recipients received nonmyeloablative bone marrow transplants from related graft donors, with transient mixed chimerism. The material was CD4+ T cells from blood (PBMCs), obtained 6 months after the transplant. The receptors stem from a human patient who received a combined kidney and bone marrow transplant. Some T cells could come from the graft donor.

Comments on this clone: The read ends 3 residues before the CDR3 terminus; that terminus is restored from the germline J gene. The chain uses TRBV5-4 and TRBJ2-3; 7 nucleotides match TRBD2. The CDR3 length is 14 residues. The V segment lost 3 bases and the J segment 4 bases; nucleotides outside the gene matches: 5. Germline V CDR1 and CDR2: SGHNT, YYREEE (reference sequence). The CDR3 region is CASSSERGSDTQYF. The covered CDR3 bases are TGTGCCAGCAGCTCCGAGCGGGGATCAGATACG.

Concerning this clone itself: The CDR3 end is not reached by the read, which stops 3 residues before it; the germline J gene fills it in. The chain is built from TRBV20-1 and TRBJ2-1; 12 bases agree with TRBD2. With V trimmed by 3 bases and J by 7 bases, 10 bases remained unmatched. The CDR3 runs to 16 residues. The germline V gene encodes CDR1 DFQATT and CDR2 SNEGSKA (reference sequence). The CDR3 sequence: CSASPRLAGASNEQFF. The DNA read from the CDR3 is TGCAGTGCTAGTCCCCGACTAGCGGGAGCGTCAAATGAG.

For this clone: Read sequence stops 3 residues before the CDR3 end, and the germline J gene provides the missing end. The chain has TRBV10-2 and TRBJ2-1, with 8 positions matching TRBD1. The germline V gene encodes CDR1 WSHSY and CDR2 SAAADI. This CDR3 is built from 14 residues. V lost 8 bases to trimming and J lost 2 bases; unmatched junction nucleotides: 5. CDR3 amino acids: CASLSGQAYNEQFF. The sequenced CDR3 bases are TGCGCCAGCCTTTCGGGACAGGCCTACAATGAG.

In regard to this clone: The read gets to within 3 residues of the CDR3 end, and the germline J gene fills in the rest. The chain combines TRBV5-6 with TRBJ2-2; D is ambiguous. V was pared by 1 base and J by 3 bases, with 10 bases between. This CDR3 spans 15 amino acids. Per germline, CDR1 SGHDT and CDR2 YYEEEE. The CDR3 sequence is CASSLFQAYTGELFF. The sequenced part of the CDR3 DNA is TGTGCCAGCAGCTTGTTCCAGGCATACACCGGGGAG.

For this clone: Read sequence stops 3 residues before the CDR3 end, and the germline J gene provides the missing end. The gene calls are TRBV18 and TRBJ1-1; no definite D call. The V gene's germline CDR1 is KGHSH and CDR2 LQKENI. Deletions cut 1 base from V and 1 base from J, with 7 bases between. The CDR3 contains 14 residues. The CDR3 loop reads CASSPLASNTEAFF. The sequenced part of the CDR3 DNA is TGTGCCAGCTCACCACTAGCATCGAACACTGAA. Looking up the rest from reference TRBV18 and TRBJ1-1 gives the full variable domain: NAGVMQNPRHLVRRRGQEARLRCSPMKGHSHVYWYRQLPEEGLKFMVYLQKENIIDESGMPKERFSAEFPKEGPSILRIQQVVRGDSAAYFCASSPLASNTEAFFGQGTRLTVV.

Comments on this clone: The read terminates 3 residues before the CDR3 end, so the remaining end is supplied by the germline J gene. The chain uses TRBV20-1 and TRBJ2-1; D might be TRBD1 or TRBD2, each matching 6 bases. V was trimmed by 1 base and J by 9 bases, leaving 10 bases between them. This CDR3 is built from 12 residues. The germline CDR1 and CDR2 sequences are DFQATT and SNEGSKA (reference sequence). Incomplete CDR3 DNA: TGCAGTGCTAGAGTCGGAGGGGGTGAG. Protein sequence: CSARVGGGE. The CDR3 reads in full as CSARVGGGEQFF.

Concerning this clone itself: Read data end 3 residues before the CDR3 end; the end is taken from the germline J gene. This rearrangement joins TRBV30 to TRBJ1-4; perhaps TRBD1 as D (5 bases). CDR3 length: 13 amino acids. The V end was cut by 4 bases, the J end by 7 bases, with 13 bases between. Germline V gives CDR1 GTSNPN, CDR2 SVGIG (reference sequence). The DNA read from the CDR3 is TGTGCCTGGACGGGGGATCTCGGTGAAAAA. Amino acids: CAWTGDLGEK. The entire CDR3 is CAWTGDLGEKLFF. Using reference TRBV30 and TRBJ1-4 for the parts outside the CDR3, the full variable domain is SQTIHQWPATLVQPVGSPLSLECTVEGTSNPNLYWYRQAAGRGLQLLFYSVGIGQISSEVPQNLSASRPQDRQFILSSKKLLLSDSGFYLCAWTGDLGEKLFFGSGTQLSVL.

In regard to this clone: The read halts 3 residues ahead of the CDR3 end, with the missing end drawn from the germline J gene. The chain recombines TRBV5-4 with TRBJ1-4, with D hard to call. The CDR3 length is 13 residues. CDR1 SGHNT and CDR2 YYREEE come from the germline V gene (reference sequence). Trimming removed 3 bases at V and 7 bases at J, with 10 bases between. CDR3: CASSWGAGEKLFF. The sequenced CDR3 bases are TGTGCCAGCAGCTGGGGTGCGGGTGAAAAA. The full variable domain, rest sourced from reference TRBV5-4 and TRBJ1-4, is ETGVTQSPTHLIKTRGQQVTLRCSSQSGHNTVSWYQQALGQGPQFIFQYYREEENGRGNFPPRFSGLQFPNYSSELNVNALELDDSALYLCASSWGAGEKLFFGSGTQLSVL.

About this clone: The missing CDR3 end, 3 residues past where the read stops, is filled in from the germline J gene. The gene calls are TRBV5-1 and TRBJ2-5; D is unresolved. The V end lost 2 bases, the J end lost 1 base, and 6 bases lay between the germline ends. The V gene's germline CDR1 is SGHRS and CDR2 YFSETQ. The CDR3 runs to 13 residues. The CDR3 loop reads CASSFRGQETQYF. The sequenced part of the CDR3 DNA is TGCGCCAGCAGCTTTCGCGGCCAAGAGACC.

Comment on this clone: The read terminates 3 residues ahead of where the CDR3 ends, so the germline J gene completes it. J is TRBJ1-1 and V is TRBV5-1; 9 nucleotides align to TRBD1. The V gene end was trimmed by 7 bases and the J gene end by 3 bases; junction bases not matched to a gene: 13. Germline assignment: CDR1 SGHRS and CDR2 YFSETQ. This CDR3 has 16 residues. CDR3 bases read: TGCGCCAGCTCTCGTTACAGGGGGCGAGGGGACACTGAA. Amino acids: CASSRYRGRGDTE. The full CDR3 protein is CASSRYRGRGDTEAFF.

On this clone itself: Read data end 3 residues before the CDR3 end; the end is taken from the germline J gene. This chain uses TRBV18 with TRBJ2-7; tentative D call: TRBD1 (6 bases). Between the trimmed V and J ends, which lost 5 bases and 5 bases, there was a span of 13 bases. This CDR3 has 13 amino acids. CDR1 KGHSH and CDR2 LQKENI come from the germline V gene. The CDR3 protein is CASSDFRDNEQYF. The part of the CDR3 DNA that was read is TGTGCCAGCTCAGACTTCAGGGACAACGAG.

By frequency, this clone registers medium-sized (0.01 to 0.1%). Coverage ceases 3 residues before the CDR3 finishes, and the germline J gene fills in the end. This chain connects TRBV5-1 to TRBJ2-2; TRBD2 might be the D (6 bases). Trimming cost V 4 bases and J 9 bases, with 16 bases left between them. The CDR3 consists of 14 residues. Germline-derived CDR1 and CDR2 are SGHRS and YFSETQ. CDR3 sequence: CASSPGTRGRELFF. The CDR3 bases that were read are TGCGCCAGCAGCCCGGGGACTCGGGGCAGGGAG.

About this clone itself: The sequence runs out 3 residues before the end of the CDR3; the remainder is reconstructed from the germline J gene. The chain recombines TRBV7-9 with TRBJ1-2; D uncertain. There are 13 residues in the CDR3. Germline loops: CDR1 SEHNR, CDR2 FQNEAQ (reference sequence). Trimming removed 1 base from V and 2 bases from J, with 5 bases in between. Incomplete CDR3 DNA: TGTGCCAGCAGCTTAGGAGCGAACTATGGC. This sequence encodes CASSLGANYG. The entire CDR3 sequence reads CASSLGANYGYTF. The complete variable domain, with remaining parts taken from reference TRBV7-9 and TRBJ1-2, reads DTGVSQNPRHKITKRGQNVTFRCDPISEHNRLYWYRQTLGQGPEFLTYFQNEAQLEKSRLLSDRFSAERPKGSFSTLEIQRTEQGDSAMYLCASSLGANYGYTFGSGTRLTVV.

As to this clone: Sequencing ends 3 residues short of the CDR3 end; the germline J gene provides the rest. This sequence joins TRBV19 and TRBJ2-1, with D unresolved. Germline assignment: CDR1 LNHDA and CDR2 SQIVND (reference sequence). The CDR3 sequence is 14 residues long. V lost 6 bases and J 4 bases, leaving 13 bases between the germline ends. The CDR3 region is CASSPDTRYNEQFF. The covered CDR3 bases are TGTGCCAGTAGCCCTGATACGAGGTACAATGAG.

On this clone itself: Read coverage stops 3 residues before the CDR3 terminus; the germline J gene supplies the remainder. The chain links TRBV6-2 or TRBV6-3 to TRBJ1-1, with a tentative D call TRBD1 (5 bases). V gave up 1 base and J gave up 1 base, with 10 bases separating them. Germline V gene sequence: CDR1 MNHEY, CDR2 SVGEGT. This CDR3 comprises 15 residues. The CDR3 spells CASSYLQVSNTEAFF. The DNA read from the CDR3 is TGTGCCAGCAGTTACTTACAGGTGTCGAACACTGAA.

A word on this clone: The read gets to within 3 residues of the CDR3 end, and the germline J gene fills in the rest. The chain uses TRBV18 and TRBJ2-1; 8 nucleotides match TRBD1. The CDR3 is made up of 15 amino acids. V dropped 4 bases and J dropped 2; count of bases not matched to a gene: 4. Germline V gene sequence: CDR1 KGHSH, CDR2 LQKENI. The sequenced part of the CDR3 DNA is TGTGCCAGCTCACTAGGGGGACAGGCCTACAATGAG. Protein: CASSLGGQAYNE. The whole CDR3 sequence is CASSLGGQAYNEQFF.

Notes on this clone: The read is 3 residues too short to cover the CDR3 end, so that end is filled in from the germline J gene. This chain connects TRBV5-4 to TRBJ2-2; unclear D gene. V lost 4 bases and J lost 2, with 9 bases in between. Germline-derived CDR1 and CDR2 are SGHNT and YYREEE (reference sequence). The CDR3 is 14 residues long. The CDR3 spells CASSQGGNTGELFF. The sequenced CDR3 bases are TGTGCCAGCAGCCAAGGTGGTAACACCGGGGAG.

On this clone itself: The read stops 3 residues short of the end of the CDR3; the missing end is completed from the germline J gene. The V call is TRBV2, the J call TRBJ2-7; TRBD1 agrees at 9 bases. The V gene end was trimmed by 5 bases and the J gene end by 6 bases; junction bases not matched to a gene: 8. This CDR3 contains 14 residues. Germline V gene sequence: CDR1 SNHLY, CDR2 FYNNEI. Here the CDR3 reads CASSRTPQGAEQYF. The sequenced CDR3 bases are TGTGCCAGCAGTCGCACCCCACAGGGGGCCGAG.

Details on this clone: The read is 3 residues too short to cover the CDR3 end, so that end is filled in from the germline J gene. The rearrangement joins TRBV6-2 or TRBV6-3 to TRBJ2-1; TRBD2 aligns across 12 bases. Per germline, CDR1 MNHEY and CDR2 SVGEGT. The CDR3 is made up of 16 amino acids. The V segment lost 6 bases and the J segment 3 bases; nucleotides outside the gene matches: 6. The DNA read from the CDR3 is TGTGCCAGCAGCAGGACTAGCGGGACCTTCTACAATGAG. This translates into CASSRTSGTFYNE. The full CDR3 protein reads CASSRTSGTFYNEQFF.

The CDR3 bases that were read are TGTGCCAGTAGTATCCAACAGACCTATGGC. It specifies CASSIQQTYG. The full-length CDR3 reads as CASSIQQTYGYTF. The chain couples TRBV19 to TRBJ1-2; D call uncertain. The CDR3 goes on 3 residues after the read ends, and that part is filled in from the germline J gene. CDR1 is LNHDA and CDR2 is SQIVND in the germline V gene (reference sequence). V was shortened by 3 bases and J by 4 bases, with 9 bases between the two germline ends. This CDR3 is built from 13 residues.

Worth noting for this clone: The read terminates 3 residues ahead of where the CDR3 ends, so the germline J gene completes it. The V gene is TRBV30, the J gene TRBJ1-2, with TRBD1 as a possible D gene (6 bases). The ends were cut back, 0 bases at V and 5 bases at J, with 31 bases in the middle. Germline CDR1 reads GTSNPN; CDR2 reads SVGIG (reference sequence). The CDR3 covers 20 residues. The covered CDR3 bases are TGTGCCTGGAGTGTAAATCCCGGATCGCAATACAGGGAGCAGCGGTATGGC. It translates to CAWSVNPGSQYREQRYG. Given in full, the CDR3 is CAWSVNPGSQYREQRYGYTF. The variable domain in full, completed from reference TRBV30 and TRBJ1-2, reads SQTIHQWPATLVQPVGSPLSLECTVEGTSNPNLYWYRQAAGRGLQLLFYSVGIGQISSEVPQNLSASRPQDRQFILSSKKLLLSDSGFYLCAWSVNPGSQYREQRYGYTFGSGTRLTVV.

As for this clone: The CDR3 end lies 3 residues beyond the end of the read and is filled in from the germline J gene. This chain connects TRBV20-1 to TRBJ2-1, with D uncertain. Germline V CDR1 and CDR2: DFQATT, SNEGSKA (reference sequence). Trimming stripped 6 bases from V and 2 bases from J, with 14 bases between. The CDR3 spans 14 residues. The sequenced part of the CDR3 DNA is TGCAGTGCGGAGTATGACGCGGCCTACAATGAG. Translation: CSAEYDAAYNE. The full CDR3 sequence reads CSAEYDAAYNEQFF.

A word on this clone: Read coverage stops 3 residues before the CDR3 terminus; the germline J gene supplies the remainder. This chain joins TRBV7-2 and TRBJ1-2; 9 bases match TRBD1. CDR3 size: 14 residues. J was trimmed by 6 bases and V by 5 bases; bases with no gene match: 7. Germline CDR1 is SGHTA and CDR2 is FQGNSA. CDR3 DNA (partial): TGTGCCAGCAGCCATCCCGGGACAGGGAATGGC. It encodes CASSHPGTGNG. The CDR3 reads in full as CASSHPGTGNGYTF.

The part of the CDR3 DNA that was read is TGTGCCAGCAGCGCAATACAGGGATCCTACAATGAG. It codes for CASSAIQGSYNE. The entire CDR3 protein reads CASSAIQGSYNEQFF. The chain employs TRBV7-8 and TRBJ2-1; TRBD1 might be the D (6 bases). The read comes to an end 3 residues before the CDR3 does, leaving the germline J gene to fill in the end. Trimming shortened V by 5 bases and J by 1 base, and 12 bases separated the two germline ends. The CDR3 length is 15 residues. The germline V gene encodes CDR1 SGHVS and CDR2 FQNEAQ.

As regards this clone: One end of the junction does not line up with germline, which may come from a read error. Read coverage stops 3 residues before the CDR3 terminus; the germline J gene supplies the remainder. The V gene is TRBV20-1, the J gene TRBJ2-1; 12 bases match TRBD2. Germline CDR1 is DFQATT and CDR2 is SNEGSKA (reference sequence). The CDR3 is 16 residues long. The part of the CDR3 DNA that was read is TGCAGTGCTAGAGATCTAGCGGGAGGGACCTACACTGAG. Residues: CSARDLAGGTYTE. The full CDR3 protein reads CSARDLAGGTYTEQFF.

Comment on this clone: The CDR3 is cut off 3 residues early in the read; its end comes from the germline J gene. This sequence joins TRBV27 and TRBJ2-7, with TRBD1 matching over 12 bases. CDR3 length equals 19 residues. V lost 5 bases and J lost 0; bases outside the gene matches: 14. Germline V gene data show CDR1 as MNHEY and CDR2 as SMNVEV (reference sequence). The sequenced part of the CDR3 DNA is TGTGCCAGCAGTCCACTCGTCCCGGGACAGGGGGCCGCCTCCTACGAG. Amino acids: CASSPLVPGQGAASYE. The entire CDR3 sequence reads CASSPLVPGQGAASYEQYF.

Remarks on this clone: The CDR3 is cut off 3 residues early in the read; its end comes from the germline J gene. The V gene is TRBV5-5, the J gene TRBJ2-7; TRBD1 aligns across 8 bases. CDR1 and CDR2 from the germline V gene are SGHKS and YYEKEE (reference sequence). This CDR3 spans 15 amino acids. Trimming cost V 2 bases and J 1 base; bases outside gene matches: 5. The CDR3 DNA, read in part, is TGTGCCAGCAGCTTCCAGGGGGCGGGGTCCTACGAG. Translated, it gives CASSFQGAGSYE. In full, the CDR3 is CASSFQGAGSYEQYF.